Shown below are 8 T cell receptor beta chains from a single sample sequenced in a study of regulatory T cells in long-lasting Graves disease. Through Arm-PCR of CDR3 regions and iRepertoire HTBI primers, TCR beta libraries were built. TCRdb ran MiXCR on the multiplex PCR reads and lists one entry per CDR3 protein. The sample holds around 250,000 distinct CDR3 sequences, 15% to 20% seen once. Noted time point: newly diagnosed GD, antithyroid drugs for less than 3 months. PBMCs were the source of the RNA used for TCR sequencing. This same sample was also part of a study on T cells in Graves' hyperthyroidism and ophthalmopathy.

This sample comprised peripheral blood mononuclear cells (PBMCs), obtained at new diagnosis, from a patient treated with antithyroid drugs. The receptors originated from a woman in her 30s with Graves disease.

There are many counts of this clonotype. The gene calls are TRBV27 and TRBJ2-1; a weak D match, TRBD2 (6 bases). Germline V gene sequence: CDR1 MNHEY, CDR2 SMNVEV (reference sequence). CDR3 length: 14 amino acids. Trimming removed 4 bases at V and 9 bases at J, with 16 bases between. The CDR3: CASSSLRRGFEQFF. CDR3 in DNA: TGTGCCAGCAGTTCCCTGAGGAGGGGATTTGAGCAGTTCTTC.

This clonotype came up many times. The genes are TRBV18 and TRBJ2-7; TRBD1 aligns across 10 bases. Trimming cost V 1 base and J 5 bases; bases outside gene matches: 11. The CDR3 runs to 17 residues. In germline, CDR1 is KGHSH, CDR2 LQKENI. The CDR3 bases are TGTGCCAGCTCACCACGGGCCGGGACAGGGGCCAGCGACGAGCAGTACTTC. Protein: CASSPRAGTGASDEQYF.

There are many counts of this clonotype. The genes are TRBV6-1 and TRBJ2-4, with 10 positions matching TRBD1. Germline loops: CDR1 MNHNS, CDR2 SASEGT. Trimming removed 6 bases from V and 7 bases from J; junction bases left unmatched: 9. This CDR3 contains 15 residues. CDR3 protein: CASSTEGQGRNIQYF. For the CDR3, the DNA is TGTGCCAGCAGCACCGAGGGACAGGGGCGGAACATTCAGTACTTC.

In its sample, this clonotype was seen many times. The J gene is TRBJ2-2, the V gene TRBV3-1; 9 bases align to TRBD2. Germline trimming cut 5 bases from V and 2 bases from J; bases unmatched to any gene: 6. The germline V gene encodes CDR1 LGHDT and CDR2 YNNKEL (reference sequence). The CDR3 covers 16 residues. The CDR3: CASSVISGGNTGELFF. DNA for the CDR3: TGTGCCAGCAGCGTGATTAGCGGGGGTAACACCGGGGAGCTGTTTTTT.

The chain couples TRBV5-6 to TRBJ2-5, with D maybe TRBD1 (6 bases). CDR3 length: 14 residues. V was cut by 1 base and J by 4 bases, with 11 bases left in between. Looked up from germline, CDR1 is SGHDT and CDR2 is YYEEEE. CDR3 nucleotides: TGTGCCAGCAGCTTGTTAAAGACAGGAGAGACCCAGTACTTC. Its protein is CASSLLKTGETQYF. Supplemented by reference TRBV5-6 and TRBJ2-5, the full variable domain reads DAGVTQSPTHLIKTRGQQVTLRCSPKSGHDTVSWYQQALGQGPQFIFQYYEEEERQRGNFPDRFSGHQFPNYSSELNVNALLLGDSALYLCASSLLKTGETQYFGPGTRLLVL.

This rearrangement joins TRBV7-2 to TRBJ2-7; TRBD1 agrees at 7 bases. Germline V gene sequence: CDR1 SGHTA, CDR2 FQGNSA. After removal of 1 base from V and 4 bases from J, the junction contained 7 bases not matched to a gene. This CDR3 region has 15 residues. CDR3: CASSLDGAGGYEQYF. The CDR3 DNA reads TGTGCCAGCAGCTTAGATGGAGCAGGGGGATACGAGCAGTACTTC.

A few counts support this clonotype. The chain has TRBV29-1 and TRBJ1-1, with D unclear. Germline V CDR1 and CDR2: SQVTM, ANQGSEA. This CDR3 is 13 amino acids long. V gave up 3 bases and J gave up 0 bases, with 8 bases separating them. Here the CDR3 DNA reads TGCAGCGTTGATTCAGCGCTGAACACTGAAGCTTTCTTT. Its translation is CSVDSALNTEAFF.

This clonotype was found many times. The chain recombines TRBV5-6 with TRBJ1-1; the D is unclear. Germline values: CDR1 SGHDT, CDR2 YYEEEE. V was clipped by 2 bases and J by 3 bases, with 8 bases between them. CDR3 length: 13 residues. DNA for the CDR3: TGTGCCAGCAGCTTAATTGGGGACACTGAAGCTTTCTTT. It is translated as CASSLIGDTEAFF.